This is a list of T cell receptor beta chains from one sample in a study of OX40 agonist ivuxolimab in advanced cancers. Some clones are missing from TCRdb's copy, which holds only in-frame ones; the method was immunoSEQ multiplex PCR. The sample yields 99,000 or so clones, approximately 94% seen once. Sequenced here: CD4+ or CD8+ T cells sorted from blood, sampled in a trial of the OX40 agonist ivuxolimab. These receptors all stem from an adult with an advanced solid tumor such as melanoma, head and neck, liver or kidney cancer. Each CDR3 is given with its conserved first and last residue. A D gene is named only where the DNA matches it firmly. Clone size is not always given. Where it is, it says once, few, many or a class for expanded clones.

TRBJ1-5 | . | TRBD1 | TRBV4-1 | TGCGCCAGCAGCCGGGGAGACAGGGATGGACAGCCCCAGCATTTT | CASSRGDRDGQPQHF
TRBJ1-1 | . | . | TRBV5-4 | TGTGCCAGCAGCCAACAATGGAACACTGAAGCTTTCTTT | CASSQQWNTEAFF
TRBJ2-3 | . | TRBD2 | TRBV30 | TGTGCCTGGAGCGGACTAGCAGGAGATACGCAGTATTTT | CAWSGLAGDTQYF
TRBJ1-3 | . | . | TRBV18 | TGTGCCAGCTCACCACCAAATCAGTACCTCACTGGAAACACCATATATTTT | CASSPPNQYLTGNTIYF
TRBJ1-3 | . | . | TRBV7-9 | TGTGCCATGGACAGCTCTGGAAACACCATATATTTT | CAMDSSGNTIYF
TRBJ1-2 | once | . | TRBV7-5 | TGTGCCAGAAGCACCCCAGGGCTGGCCTATGGCTACACCTTC | CARSTPGLAYGYTF
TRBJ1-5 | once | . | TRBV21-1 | TGTGCTATACGCCCGATCCGGGGCAATCAGCCCCAGCATTTT | CAIRPIRGNQPQHF
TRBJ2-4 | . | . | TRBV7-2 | TGTGCCAGCAGCCGAACCACCGGGACGGAGAACATTCAGTACTTC | CASSRTTGTENIQYF
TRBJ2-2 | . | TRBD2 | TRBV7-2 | TGTGCCAGCAGGCTAGCGGGGACCACCGGGGAGCTGTTTTTT | CASRLAGTTGELFF
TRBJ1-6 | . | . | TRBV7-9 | TGTGCCAGCAGAGGACTGGGACCGTATTCACCCCTCCACTTT | CASRGLGPYSPLHF
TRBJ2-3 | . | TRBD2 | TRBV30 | TGTGCCTGGAGTGGGCAGCGGGGGAACACAGATACGCAGTATTTT | CAWSGQRGNTDTQYF
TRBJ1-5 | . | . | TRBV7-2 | TGTGCCAGCAGCTCCGCCGGTGGCAATCAGCCCCAGCATTTT | CASSSAGGNQPQHF
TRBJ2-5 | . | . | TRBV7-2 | TGTGCCAGCAGCGACCCGGGTAGGGGGGAGACCCAGTACTTC | CASSDPGRGETQYF
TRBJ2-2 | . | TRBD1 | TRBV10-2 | TGCGCCAGCAGTGAGGTGACAGGGGGCACCGGGGAGCTGTTTTTT | CASSEVTGGTGELFF
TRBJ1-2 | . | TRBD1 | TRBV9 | TGTGCCAGCAGCGTAGCTACCGCGGACAGGTCTGATGGCTACACCTTC | CASSVATADRSDGYTF
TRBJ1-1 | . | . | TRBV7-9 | TGTGCCAGCAGCCCGATTGCGGGCATGAACACTGAAGCTTTCTTT | CASSPIAGMNTEAFF
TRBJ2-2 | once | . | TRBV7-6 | TGTGCCAGCAGCCGAGGAGCGAACACCGGGGAGCTGTTTTTT | CASSRGANTGELFF
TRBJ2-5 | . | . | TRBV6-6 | TGTGCCAGCAGCCGAAACGGGGAGACCCAGTACTTC | CASSRNGETQYF
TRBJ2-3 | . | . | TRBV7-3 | TGTGCCAGCAGCCCGACCTCGGGAGCCGGCACAGATACGCAGTATTTT | CASSPTSGAGTDTQYF
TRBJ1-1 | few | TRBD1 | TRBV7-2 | TGTGCCAGCAGCTTACAGGGGGACACTGAAGCTTTCTTT | CASSLQGDTEAFF
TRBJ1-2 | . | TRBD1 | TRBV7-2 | TGTGCCAGCAGCTTATTAGGGGGCTCGTTTAGTGGCTACACCTTC | CASSLLGGSFSGYTF
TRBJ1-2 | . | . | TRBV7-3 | TGTGCCAGCAGCTACGACCGAAATGGCGGCTACACCTTC | CASSYDRNGGYTF
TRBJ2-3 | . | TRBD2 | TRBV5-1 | TGCGCCAGCAGCTTGGAGGGCGGGGGGGCCCCAGATACGCAGTATTTT | CASSLEGGGAPDTQYF
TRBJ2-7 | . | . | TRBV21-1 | TGTGCCAGCAGCTTAGGGACAGGGAGCCACTACGAGCAGTACTTC | CASSLGTGSHYEQYF
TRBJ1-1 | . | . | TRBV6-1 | TGTGCCAGCAGTGAACAGGTGAACACTGAAGCTTTCTTT | CASSEQVNTEAFF
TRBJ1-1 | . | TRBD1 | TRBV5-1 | TGCGCCAGCAGCGGACAGGGGGCCGGCACTGAAGCTTTCTTT | CASSGQGAGTEAFF
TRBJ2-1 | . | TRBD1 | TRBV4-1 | TGCGCCAGCGGTGGGGGACAGGGCTACAATGAGCAGTTCTTC | CASGGGQGYNEQFF
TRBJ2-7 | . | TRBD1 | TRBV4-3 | TGCGCCAGCAGCCCAATGGACAGGGGGAGTCCACACGAGCAGTACTTC | CASSPMDRGSPHEQYF
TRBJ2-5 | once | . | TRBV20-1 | TGCAGTGCTAGGGGGAGAGAGACCCAGTACTTC | CSARGRETQYF
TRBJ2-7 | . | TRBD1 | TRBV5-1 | TGCGCCAGCAGCTTGTTTTCGAGGGGACAGGCCTCTCTCGAGCAGTACTTC | CASSLFSRGQASLEQYF
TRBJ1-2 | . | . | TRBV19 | TGTGCCAGTAGTATAGTACCCCCAGGGAGATCCTATGGCTACACCTTC | CASSIVPPGRSYGYTF
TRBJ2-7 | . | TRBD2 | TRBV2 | TGTGCCAGCATAGCGGGAACTGCGAGTGGGGAGCAGTACTTC | CASIAGTASGEQYF
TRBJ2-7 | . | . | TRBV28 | TGTGCCAGCAGTGCGGGACACCTCTACGAGCAGTACTTC | CASSAGHLYEQYF
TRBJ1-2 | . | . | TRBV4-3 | TGCGCCAGCAGCCAAGATACAATATACTATGGCTACACCTTC | CASSQDTIYYGYTF
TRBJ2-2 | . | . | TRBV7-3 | TGTGCCAGCAGCCCATCCTCGGCCGGGTCTTGGGCCGGGGAGCTGTTTTTT | CASSPSSAGSWAGELFF
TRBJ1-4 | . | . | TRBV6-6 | TGTGCCAGCCAACAACCTGCAACTAATGAAAAACTGTTTTTT | CASQQPATNEKLFF
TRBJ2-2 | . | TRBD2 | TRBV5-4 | TGTGCCAGCAGCTCCCTAGCGGGGGGTAAAACCGGGGAGCTGTTTTTT | CASSSLAGGKTGELFF
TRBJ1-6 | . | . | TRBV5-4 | TGTGCCAGCAGCTTGGCCAAAACAGGGTCAGGTTCACCCCTCCACTTT | CASSLAKTGSGSPLHF
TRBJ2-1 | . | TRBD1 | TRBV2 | TGTGCCAGCAGTGGGCAGGGGGCAGGTGAGCAGTTCTTC | CASSGQGAGEQFF
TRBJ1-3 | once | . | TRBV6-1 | TGTGCCAGTGGAAACACCATATATTTT | CASGNTIYF
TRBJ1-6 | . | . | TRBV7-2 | TGTGCCAGCAGCTTAGACAGGGTTTGGTCACCCCTCCACTTT | CASSLDRVWSPLHF